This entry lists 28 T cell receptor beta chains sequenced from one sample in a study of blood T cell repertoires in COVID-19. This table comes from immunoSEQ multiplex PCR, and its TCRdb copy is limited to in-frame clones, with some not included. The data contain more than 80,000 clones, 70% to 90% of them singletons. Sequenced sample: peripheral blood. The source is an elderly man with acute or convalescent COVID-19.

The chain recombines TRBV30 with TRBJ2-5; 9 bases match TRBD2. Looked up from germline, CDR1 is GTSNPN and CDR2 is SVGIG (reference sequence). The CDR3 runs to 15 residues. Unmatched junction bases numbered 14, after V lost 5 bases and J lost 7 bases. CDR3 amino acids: CAWRDSGSRGWTQYF. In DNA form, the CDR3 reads TGTGCCTGGCGCGATAGCGGGAGCAGGGGCTGGACCCAGTACTTC.

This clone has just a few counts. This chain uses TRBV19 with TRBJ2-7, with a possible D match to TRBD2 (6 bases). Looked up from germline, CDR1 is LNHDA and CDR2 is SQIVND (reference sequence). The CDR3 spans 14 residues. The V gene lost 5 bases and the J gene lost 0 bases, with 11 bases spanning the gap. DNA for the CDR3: TGTGCCAGTAGTCCAACTAGCTACTCCTACGAGCAGTACTTC. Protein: CASSPTSYSYEQYF.

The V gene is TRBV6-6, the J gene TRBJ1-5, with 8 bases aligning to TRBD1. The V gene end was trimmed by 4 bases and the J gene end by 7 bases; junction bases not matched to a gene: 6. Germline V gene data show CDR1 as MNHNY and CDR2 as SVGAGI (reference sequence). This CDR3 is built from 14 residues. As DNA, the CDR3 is TGTGCCAGCAGTTTCCAGGGGGCAGGACAGCCCCAGCATTTT. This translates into CASSFQGAGQPQHF.

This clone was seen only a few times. The CDR3 coding sequence is TGTGCCAGCAGTGCTCGAGGGAGGTCAGATACGCAGTATTTT. Translating it yields CASSARGRSDTQYF. This chain joins TRBV2 and TRBJ2-3; a weak D match, TRBD2 (6 bases). The CDR3 extends over 14 amino acids. Germline CDR1 is SNHLY and CDR2 is FYNNEI. Trimming pared 4 bases from V and 4 bases from J, leaving 12 bases between. The full variable domain, rest sourced from reference TRBV2 and TRBJ2-3, is EPEVTQTPSHQVTQMGQEVILRCVPISNHLYFYWYRQILGQKVEFLVSFYNNEISEKSEIFDDQFSVERPDGSNFTLKIRSTKLEDSAMYFCASSARGRSDTQYFGPGTRLTVL.

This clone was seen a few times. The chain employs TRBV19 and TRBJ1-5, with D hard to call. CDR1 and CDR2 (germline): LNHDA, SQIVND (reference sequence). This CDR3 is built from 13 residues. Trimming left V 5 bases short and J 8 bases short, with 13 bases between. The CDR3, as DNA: TGTGCCAGTAGTCGGGCCGGAGGTGAGCCCCAGCATTTT. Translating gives CASSRAGGEPQHF.

The CDR3 DNA reads TGTGCCAGCAGTAGCCGGGACAGGGGCCAGGGGTACTTC. This codes for CASSSRDRGQGYF. The gene calls are TRBV27 and TRBJ2-7; 10 nucleotides agree with TRBD1. Germline loops: CDR1 MNHEY, CDR2 SMNVEV (reference sequence). V dropped 5 bases and J dropped 12; count of bases not matched to a gene: 10. CDR3 length equals 13 residues.

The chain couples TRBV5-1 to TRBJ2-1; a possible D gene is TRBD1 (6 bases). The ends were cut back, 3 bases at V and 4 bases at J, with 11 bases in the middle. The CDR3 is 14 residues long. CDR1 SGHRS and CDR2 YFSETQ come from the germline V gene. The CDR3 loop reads CASSSPGQYNEQFF. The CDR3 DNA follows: TGCGCCAGCAGCTCCCCGGGACAATACAATGAGCAGTTCTTC.

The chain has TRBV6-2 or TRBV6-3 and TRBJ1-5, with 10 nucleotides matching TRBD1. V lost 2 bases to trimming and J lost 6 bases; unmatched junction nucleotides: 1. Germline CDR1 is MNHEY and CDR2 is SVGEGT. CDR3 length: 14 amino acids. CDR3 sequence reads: CASSYRDRGQPQHF. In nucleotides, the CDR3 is TGTGCCAGCAGTTACCGGGACAGGGGTCAGCCCCAGCATTTT.

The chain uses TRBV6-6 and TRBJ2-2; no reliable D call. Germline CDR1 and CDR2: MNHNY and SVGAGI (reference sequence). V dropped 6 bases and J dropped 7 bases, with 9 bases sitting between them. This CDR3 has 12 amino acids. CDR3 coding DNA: TGTGCCAGCAGACTTCTCGGCGGGGAGCTGTTTTTT. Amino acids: CASRLLGGELFF.

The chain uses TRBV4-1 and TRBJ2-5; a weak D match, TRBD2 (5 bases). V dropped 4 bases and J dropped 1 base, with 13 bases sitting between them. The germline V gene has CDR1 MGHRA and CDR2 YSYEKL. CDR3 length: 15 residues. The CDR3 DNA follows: TGCGCCAGCAGCCCATCCCGGGCGGGCCAAGAGACCCAGTACTTC. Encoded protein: CASSPSRAGQETQYF.

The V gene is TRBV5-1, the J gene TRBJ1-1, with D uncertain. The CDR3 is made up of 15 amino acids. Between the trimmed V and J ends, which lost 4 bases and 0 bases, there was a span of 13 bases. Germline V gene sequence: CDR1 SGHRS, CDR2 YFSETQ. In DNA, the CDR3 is TGCGCCAGCAGCCCGGAGAGAGGGTTGAACACTGAAGCTTTCTTT. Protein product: CASSPERGLNTEAFF.

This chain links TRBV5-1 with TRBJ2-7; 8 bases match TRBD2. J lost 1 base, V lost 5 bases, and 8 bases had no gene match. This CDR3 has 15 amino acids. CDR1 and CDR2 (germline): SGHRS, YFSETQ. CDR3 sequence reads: CASRFDTSGSYEQYF. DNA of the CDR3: TGCGCCAGCAGGTTTGACACTAGCGGTTCCTACGAGCAGTACTTC.

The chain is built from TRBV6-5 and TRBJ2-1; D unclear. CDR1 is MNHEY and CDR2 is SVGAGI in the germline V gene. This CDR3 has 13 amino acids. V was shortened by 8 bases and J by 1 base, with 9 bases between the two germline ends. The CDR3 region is CASALGSYNEQFF. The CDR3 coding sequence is TGTGCCAGCGCGCTAGGTTCCTACAATGAGCAGTTCTTC.

The CDR3: CASSFVEGRESSTGELFF. In nucleotides, the CDR3 is TGTGCCAGCAGCTTCGTCGAGGGGCGGGAGTCGAGCACCGGGGAGCTGTTTTTT. This chain uses TRBV12-1 with TRBJ2-2; the D call TRBD2 from the table was never checked on the DNA. TRBV12-1 is tagged as a pseudogene. The CDR3 extends over 18 amino acids.

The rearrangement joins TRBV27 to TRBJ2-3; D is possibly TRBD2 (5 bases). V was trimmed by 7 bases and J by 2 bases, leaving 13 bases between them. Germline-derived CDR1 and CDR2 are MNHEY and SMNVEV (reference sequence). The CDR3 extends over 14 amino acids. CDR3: CASIPDGNTDTQYF. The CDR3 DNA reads TGTGCCAGCATCCCCGACGGGAACACAGATACGCAGTATTTT.

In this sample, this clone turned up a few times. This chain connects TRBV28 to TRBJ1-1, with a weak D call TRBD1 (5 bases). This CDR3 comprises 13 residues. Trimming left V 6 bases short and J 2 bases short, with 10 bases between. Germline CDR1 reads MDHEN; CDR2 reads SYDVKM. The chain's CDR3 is CASRYQGNTEAFF. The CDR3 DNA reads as TGTGCCAGCAGGTATCAGGGTAACACTGAAGCTTTCTTT.

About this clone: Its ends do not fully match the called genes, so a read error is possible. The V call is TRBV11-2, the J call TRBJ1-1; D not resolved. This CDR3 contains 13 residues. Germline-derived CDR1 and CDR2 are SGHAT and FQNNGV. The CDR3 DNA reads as TGTGCCAGCAGCCCAGTCGGGTGGCCCGAAGGTTTCTTT. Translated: CASSPVGWPEGFF.

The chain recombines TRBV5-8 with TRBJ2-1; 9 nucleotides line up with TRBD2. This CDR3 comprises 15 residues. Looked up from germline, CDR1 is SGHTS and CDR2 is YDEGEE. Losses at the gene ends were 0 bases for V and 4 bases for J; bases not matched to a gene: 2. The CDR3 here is CASSLALAGYNEQFF. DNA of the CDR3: TGTGCCAGCAGCTTGGCCCTAGCGGGATACAATGAGCAGTTCTTC.

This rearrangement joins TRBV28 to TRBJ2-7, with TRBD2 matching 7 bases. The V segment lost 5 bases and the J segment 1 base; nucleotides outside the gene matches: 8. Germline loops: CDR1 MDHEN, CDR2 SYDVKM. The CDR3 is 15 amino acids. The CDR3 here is CASSPASGYSYEQYF. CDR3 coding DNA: TGTGCCAGCAGTCCTGCTAGCGGTTATTCCTACGAGCAGTACTTC.

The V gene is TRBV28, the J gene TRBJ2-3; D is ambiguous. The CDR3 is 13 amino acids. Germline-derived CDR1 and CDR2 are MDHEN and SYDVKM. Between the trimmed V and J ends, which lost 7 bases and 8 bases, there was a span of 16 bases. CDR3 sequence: CASITPGSGTQYF. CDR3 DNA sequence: TGTGCCAGCATTACACCCGGGTCCGGTACGCAGTATTTT.

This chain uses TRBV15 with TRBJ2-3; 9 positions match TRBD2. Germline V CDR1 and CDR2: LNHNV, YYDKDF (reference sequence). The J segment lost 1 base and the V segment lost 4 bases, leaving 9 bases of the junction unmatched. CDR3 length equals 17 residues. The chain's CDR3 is CATSKGDLAGRTDTQYF. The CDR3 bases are TGTGCCACCAGCAAGGGGGACCTAGCGGGACGCACAGATACGCAGTATTTT.

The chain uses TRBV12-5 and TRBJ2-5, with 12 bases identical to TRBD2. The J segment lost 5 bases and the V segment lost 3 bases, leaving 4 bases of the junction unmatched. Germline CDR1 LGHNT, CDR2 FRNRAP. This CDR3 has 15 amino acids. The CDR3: CASGFGTSGRETQYF. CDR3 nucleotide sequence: TGTGCTAGTGGTTTCGGAACTAGCGGGAGGGAGACCCAGTACTTC. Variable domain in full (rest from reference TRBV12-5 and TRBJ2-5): DARVTQTPRHKVTEMGQEVTMRCQPILGHNTVFWYRQTMMQGLELLAYFRNRAPLDDSGMPKDRFSAEMPDATLATLKIQPSEPRDSAVYFCASGFGTSGRETQYFGPGTRLLVL.

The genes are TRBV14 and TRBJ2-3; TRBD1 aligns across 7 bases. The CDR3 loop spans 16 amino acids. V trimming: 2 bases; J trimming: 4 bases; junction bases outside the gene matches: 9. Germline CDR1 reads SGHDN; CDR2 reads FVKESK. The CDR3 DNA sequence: TGTGCCAGCAGCCAATTACGGACAGGAGGCGCAGATACGCAGTATTTT. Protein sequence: CASSQLRTGGADTQYF.

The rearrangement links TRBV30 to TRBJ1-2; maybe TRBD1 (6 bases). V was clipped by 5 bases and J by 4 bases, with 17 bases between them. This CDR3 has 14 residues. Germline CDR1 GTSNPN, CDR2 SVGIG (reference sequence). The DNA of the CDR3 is TGTGCCTGGGCCCGGGGGGGGGCAGGCTATGGCTACACCTTC. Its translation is CAWARGGAGYGYTF.

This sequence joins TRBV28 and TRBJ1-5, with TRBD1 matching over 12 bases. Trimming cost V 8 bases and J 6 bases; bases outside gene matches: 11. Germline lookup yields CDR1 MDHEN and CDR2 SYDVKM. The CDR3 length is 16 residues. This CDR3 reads CASRPRGQGAVQPQHF. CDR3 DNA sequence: TGTGCCAGCCGTCCGAGGGGACAGGGGGCCGTTCAGCCCCAGCATTTT.

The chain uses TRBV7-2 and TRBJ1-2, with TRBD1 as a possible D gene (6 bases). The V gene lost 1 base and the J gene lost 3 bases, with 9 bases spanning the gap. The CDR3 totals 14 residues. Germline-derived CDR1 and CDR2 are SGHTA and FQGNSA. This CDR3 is CASSLDRADYGYTF. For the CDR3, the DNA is TGTGCCAGCAGCTTAGACAGGGCCGACTATGGCTACACCTTC.

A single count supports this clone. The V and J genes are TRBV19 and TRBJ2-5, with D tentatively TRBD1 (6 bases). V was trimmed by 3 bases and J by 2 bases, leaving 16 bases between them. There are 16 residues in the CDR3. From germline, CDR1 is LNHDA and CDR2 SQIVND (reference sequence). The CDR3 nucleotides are TGTGCCAGTAGTATTCGGACGGGACAAACTCAAGAGACCCAGTACTTC. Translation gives CASSIRTGQTQETQYF.

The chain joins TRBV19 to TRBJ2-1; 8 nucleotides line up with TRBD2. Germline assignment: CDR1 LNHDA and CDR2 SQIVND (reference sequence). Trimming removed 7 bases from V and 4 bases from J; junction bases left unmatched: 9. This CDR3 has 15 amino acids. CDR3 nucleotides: TGTGCCAGTACCAAACTAGCGGAAACTTACAATGAGCAGTTCTTC. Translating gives CASTKLAETYNEQFF.